Presented here are 2 T cell receptor beta chains from one specimen sequenced in a study of T cell responses to AZD1222 COVID-19 vaccine. Clones were sequenced by immunoSEQ multiplex PCR, and TCRdb holds only the in-frame ones, with some missing. The sample has 75,000 to 95,000 clones, over 85% seen once. The sample in question was peripheral blood, obtained on day 0 of MenACWY control vaccination. Every receptor here comes from an adult in good health.

The chain couples TRBV7-2 to TRBJ2-1; D is uncertain. With 0 bases removed from V and 4 bases from J, the gap between germline ends came to 10 bases. This CDR3 has 15 residues. From germline, CDR1 is SGHTA and CDR2 FQGNSA. CDR3 nucleotides: TGTGCCAGCAGCTTAGCGAGTAAACAGTACAATGAGCAGTTCTTC. Its protein product is CASSLASKQYNEQFF.

This rearrangement joins TRBV9 to TRBJ1-1; a possible D gene is TRBD1 (5 bases). This CDR3 comprises 16 residues. V shed 3 bases and J shed 1 base, with 16 bases lying between them. The germline CDR1 and CDR2 sequences are SGDLS and YYNGEE. CDR3 sequence: CASSEGPLYQNTEAFF. The CDR3 DNA sequence: TGTGCCAGCAGCGAGGGACCGCTATACCAGAACACTGAAGCTTTCTTT.